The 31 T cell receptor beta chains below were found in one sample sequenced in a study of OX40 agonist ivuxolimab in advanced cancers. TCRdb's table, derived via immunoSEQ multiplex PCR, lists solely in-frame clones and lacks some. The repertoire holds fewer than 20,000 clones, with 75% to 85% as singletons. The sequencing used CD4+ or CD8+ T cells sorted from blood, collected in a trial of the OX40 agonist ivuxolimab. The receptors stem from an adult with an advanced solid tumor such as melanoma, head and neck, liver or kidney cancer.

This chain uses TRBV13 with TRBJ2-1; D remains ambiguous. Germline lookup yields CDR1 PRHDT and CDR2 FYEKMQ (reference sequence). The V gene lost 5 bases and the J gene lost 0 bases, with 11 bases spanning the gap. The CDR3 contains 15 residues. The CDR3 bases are TGTGCCAGCAGCACGGACGGCGGCTCCTACAATGAGCAGTTCTTC. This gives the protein CASSTDGGSYNEQFF.

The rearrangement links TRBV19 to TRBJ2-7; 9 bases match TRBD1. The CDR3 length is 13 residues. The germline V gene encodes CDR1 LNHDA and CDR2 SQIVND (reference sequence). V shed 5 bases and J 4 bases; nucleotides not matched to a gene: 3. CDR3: CASSEGQGYEQYF. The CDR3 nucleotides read TGTGCCAGTAGTGAGGGACAGGGATACGAGCAGTACTTC.

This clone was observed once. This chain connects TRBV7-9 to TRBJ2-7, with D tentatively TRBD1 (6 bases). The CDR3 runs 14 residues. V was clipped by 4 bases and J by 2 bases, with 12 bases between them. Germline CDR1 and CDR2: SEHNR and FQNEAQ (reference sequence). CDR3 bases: TGTGCCAGCAGCTGGGGACATTTTCCCTACGAGCAGTACTTC. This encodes CASSWGHFPYEQYF.

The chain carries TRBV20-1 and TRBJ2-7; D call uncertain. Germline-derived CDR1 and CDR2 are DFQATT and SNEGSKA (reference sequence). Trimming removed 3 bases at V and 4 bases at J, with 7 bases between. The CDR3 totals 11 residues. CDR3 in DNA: TGCAGTGCTAGGAGCACATACGAGCAGTACTTC. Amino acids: CSARSTYEQYF.

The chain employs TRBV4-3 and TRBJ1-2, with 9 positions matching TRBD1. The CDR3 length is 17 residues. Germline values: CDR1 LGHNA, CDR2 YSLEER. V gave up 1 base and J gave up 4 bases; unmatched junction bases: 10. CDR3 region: CASSQAGPTGGIYGYTF. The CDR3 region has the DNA TGCGCCAGCAGCCAAGCGGGCCCGACAGGGGGAATCTATGGCTACACCTTC.

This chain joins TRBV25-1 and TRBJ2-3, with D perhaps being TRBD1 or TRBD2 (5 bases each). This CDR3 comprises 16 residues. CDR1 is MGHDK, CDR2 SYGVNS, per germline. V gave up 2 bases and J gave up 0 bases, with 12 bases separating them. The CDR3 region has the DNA TGTGCCAGCAGTGAAGGGGTGGGACCGAGCACAGATACGCAGTATTTT. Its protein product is CASSEGVGPSTDTQYF.

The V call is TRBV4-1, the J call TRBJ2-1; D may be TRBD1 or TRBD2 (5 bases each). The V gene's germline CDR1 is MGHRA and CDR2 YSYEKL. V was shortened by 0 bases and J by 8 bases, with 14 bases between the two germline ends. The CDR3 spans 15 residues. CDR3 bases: TGCGCCAGCAGCCAAGATCTGGGGGTCTGGGATGAGCAGTTCTTC. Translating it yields CASSQDLGVWDEQFF.

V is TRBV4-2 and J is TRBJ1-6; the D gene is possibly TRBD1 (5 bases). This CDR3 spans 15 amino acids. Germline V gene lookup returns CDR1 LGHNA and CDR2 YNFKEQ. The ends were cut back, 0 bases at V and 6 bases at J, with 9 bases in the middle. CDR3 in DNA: TGTGCCAGCAGCCAAGAACTGGGGGGTAATTCACCCCTCCACTTT. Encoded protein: CASSQELGGNSPLHF.

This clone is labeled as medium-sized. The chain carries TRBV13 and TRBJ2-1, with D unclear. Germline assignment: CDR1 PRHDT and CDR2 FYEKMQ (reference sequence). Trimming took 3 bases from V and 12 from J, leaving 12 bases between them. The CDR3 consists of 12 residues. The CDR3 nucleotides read TGTGCCAGCAGCTTTGGGGAAAAGGGGCAGTTCTTC. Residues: CASSFGEKGQFF.

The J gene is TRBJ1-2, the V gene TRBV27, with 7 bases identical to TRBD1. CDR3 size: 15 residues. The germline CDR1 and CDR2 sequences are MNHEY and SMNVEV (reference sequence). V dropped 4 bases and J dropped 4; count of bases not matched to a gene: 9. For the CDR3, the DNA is TGTGCCAGCAGTTACCAAGGGGGCTCGGGCTATGGCTACACCTTC. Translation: CASSYQGGSGYGYTF.

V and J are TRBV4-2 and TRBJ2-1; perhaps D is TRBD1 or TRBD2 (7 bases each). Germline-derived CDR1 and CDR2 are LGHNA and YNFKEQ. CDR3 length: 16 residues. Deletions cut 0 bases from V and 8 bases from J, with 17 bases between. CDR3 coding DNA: TGTGCCAGCAGCCAAGAATGGGAGGGGGCACTCGATGAGCAGTTCTTC. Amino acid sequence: CASSQEWEGALDEQFF.

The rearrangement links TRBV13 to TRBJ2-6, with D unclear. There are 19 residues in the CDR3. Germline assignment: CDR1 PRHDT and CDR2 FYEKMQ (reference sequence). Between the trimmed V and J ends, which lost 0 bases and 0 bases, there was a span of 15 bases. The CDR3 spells CASSLGGQAVNSGANVLTF. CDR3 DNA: TGTGCCAGCAGCTTAGGCGGGCAGGCAGTAAACTCTGGGGCCAACGTCCTGACTTTC.

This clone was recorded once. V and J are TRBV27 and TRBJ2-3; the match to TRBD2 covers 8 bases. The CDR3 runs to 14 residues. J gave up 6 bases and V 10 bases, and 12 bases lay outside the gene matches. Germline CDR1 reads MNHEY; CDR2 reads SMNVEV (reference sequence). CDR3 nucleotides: TGTGCCACCCTGGGAGCGGGGGCGGTGGATACGCAGTATTTT. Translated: CATLGAGAVDTQYF.

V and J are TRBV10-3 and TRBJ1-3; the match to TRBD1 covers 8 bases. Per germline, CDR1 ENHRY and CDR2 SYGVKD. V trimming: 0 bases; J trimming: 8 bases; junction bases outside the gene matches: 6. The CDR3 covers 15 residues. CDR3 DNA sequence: TGTGCCATCAGTGAGTCCGTGACAGGGGTCCACACCATATATTTT. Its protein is CAISESVTGVHTIYF.

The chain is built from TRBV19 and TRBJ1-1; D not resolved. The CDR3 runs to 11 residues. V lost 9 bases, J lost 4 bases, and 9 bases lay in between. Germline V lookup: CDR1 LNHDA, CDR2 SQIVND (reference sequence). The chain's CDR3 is CASPAGTEAFF. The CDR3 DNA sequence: TGTGCCAGCCCCGCGGGCACTGAAGCTTTCTTT.

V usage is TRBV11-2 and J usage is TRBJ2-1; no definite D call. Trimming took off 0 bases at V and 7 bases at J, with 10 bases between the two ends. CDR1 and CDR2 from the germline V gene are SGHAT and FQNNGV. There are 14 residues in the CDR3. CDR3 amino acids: CASSLEYDKNEQFF. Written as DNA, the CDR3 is TGTGCCAGCAGCTTAGAGTACGATAAAAATGAGCAGTTCTTC.

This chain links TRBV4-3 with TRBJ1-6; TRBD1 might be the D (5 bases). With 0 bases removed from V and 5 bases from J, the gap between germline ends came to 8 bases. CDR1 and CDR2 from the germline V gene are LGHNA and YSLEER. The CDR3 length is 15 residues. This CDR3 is CASSQEWGNNSPLHF. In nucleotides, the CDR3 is TGCGCCAGCAGCCAAGAATGGGGGAATAATTCACCCCTCCACTTT.

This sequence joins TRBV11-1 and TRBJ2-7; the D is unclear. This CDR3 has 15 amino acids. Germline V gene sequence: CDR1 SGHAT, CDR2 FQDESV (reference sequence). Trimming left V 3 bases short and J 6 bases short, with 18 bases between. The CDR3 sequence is CASSLGKGGRSEQYF. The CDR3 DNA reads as TGTGCCAGCAGCTTGGGCAAAGGCGGCCGCTCCGAGCAGTACTTC.

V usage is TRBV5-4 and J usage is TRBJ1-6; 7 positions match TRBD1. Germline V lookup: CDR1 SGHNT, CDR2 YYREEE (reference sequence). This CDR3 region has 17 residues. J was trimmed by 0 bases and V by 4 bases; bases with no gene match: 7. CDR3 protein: CASSGQVTSSYNSPLHF. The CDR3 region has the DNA TGTGCCAGCAGCGGACAGGTCACCTCCTCCTATAATTCACCCCTCCACTTT.

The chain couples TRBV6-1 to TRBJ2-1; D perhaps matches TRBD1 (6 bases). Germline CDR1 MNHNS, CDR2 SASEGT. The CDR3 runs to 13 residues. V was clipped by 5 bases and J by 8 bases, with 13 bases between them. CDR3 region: CASSLNRVDEQFF. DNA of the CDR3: TGTGCCAGCAGTCTAAACAGGGTCGATGAGCAGTTCTTC.

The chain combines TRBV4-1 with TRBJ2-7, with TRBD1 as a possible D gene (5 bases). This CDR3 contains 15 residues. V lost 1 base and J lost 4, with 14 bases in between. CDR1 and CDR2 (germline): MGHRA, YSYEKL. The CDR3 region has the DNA TGCGCCAGCAGCCAAGTCCCTCAGGGCGAGTACGAGCAGTACTTC. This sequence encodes CASSQVPQGEYEQYF.

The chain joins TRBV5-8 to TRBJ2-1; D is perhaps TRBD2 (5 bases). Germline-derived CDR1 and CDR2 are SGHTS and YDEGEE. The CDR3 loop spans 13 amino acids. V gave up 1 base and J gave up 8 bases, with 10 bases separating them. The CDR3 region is CASSLPGSDEQFF. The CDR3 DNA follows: TGTGCCAGCAGCTTGCCGGGGAGCGATGAGCAGTTCTTC.

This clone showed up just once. The CDR3 DNA is TGTGCCAGCAGCTTAGGAGAAGGATACTATGGCTACACCTTC. It translates to CASSLGEGYYGYTF. The chain is built from TRBV7-8 and TRBJ1-2, with D hard to call. The CDR3 has 14 residues. V lost 1 base and J 3 bases, leaving 9 bases between the germline ends. Looked up from germline, CDR1 is SGHVS and CDR2 is FQNEAQ.

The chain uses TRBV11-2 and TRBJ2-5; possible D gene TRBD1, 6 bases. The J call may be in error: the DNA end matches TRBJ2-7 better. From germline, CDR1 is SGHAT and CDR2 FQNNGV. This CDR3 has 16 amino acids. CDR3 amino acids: CASSLDRGTPLREQYF. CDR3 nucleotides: TGTGCCAGCAGCTTAGATCGAGGGACACCCTTACGCGAGCAGTACTTC.

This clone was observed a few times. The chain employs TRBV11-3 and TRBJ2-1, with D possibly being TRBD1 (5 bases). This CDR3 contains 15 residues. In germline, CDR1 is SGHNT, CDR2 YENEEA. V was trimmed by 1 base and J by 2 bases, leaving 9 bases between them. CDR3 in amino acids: CASSLVDRTYNEQFF. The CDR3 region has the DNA TGTGCCAGCAGCTTAGTTGACAGAACCTACAATGAGCAGTTCTTC.

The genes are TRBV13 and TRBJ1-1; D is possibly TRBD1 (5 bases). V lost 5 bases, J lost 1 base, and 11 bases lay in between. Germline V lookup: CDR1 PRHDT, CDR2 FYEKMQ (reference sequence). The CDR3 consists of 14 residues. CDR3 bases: TGTGCCAGCAGCGTCCTCAGGGAGAACACTGAAGCTTTCTTT. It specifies CASSVLRENTEAFF.

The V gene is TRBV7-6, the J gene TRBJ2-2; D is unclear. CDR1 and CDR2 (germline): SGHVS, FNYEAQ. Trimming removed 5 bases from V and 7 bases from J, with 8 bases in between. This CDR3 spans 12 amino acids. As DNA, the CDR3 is TGTGCCAGCAGCACCCAGCGCGGGGAGCTGTTTTTT. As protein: CASSTQRGELFF.

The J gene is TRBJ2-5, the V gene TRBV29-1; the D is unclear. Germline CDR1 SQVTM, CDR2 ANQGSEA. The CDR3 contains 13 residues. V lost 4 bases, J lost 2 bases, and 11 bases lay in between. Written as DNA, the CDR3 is TGCAGCGTTGTCCCCACGCATCAAGAGACCCAGTACTTC. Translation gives CSVVPTHQETQYF. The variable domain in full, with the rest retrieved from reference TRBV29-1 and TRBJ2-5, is SAVISQKPSRDICQRGTSLTIQCQVDSQVTMMFWYRQQPGQSLTLIATANQGSEATYESGFVIDKFPISRPNLTFSTLTVSNMSPEDSSIYLCSVVPTHQETQYFGPGTRLLVL.

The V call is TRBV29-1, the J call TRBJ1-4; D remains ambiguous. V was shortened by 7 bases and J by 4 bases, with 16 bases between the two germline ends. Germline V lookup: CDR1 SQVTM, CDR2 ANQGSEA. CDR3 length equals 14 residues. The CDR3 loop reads CSAGSLQDNEKLFF. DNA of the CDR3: TGCAGCGCCGGATCCCTGCAGGATAATGAAAAACTGTTTTTT.

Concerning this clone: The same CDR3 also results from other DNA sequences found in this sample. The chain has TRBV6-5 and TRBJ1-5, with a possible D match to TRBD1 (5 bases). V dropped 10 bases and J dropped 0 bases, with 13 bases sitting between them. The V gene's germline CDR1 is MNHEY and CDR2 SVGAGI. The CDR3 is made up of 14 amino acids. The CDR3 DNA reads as TGTGCCATCGGGACGGGAGATAGCAATCAGCCCCAGCATTTT. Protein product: CAIGTGDSNQPQHF.

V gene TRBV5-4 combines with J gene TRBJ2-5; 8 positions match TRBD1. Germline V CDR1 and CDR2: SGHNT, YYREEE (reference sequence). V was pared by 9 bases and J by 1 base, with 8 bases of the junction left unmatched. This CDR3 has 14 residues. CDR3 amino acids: CATGDRYFQETQYF. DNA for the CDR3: TGTGCCACCGGGGACAGGTACTTCCAAGAGACCCAGTACTTC.